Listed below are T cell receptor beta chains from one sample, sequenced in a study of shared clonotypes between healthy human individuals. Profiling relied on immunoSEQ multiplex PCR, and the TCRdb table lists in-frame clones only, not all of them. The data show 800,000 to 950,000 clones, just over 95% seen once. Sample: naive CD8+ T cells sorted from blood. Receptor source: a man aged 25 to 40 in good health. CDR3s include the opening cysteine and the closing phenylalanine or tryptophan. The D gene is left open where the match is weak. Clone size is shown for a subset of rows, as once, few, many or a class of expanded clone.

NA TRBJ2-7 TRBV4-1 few TGCGCCAGCAGCCAAGTACAGTGGGGGCCGGTCGAGCAGTACTTC CASSQVQWGPVEQYF
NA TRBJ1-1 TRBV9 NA TGTGCCAGCAGCGCGGGAGGACCCCACTCTGAAGCTTTCTTT CASSAGGPHSEAFF
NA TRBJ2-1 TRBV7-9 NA TGTGCCAGCAGGGGCGGGACCCGAGCCTGGGAGCAGTTCTTC CASRGGTRAWEQFF
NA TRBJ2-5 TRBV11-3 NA TGTGCCAGCAGCACGGGCCTTCAAGAGACCCAGTACTTC CASSTGLQETQYF
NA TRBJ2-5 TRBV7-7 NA TGTGCTAGCAGCCATGGGGCGGCCCAAGAGACCCAGTACTTC CASSHGAAQETQYF
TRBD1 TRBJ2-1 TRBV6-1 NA TGTGCCAGCAGTGAGGTTACAGGGGTAGATGAGCAGTTCTTC CASSEVTGVDEQFF
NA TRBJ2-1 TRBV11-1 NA TGTGCCAGCAGCTCCCCGGCAGGGGTTCAGGGGTACAATGAGCAGTTCTTC CASSSPAGVQGYNEQFF
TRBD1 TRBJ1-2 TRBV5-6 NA TGTGCCAGCAGCTTAGATGAAGGACAGGGGGCGATCGGCTACACCTTC CASSLDEGQGAIGYTF
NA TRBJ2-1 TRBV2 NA TGTGCCAGGTTACAAAGGGGGGGGACCTACAATGAGCAGTTCTTC CARLQRGGTYNEQFF
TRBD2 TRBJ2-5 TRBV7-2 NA TGTGCCAGCAGCTTAAACCAGGGACTAGCGGGATACTTC CASSLNQGLAGYF
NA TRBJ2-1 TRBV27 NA TGTGCCAGCAGCTCGCCTCTAGGCGGTTACTACAATGAGCAGTTCTTC CASSSPLGGYYNEQFF
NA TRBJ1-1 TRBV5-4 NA TGTGCCAGCACGTCCTACACTGAAGCTTTCTTT CASTSYTEAFF
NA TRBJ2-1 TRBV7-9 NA TGTGCCAGCAGCGCAGTCATACATGAGCAGTTCTTC CASSAVIHEQFF
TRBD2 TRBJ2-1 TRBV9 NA TGTGCCAGCAGCGGGCGGGAGGTGTTCTTC CASSGREVFF
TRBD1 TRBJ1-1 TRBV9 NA TGTGCCAGCAGCGTACCGACAGGGGGCGTTACTGAAGCTTTCTTT CASSVPTGGVTEAFF
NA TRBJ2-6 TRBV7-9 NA TGTGCCAGCAGCGGTCGGCAGGGCTCTGGGGCCAACGTCCTGACTTTC CASSGRQGSGANVLTF
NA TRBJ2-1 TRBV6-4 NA TGTGCCAGCAGCCCCGGGGCTAGCACCTACAATGAGCAGTTCTTC CASSPGASTYNEQFF
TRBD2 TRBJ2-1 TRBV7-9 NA TGTGCCAGCAGCTTGGGCGGGAGGTCGCTCAATGAGCAGTTCTTC CASSLGGRSLNEQFF
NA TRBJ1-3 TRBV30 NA TGTGCCTGGAGTGGCGGGTCTGGAAACACCATATATTTT CAWSGGSGNTIYF
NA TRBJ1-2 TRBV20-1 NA TGCAGCGGAATAGCTAACTATGGCTACACCTTC CSGIANYGYTF
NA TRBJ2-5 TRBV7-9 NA TGTGCCAGCAGCTTACGGCCTGAGGAGGAGACCCAGTACTTC CASSLRPEEETQYF
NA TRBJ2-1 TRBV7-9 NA TGTGCCAGCAGCTCTAGCGTAGGGGCGTATGAGCAGTTCTTC CASSSSVGAYEQFF
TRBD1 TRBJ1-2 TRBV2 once TGTGCCAGCAGCGGCGGACAGGGGGGCGGCTACACCTTC CASSGGQGGGYTF
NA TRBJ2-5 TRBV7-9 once TGTGCCGCGAATACAGTCCAAGAGACCCAGTACTTC CAANTVQETQYF
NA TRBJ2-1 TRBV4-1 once TGCGCCAGCAGCCTACGGGAGACGGCCCACAATGAGCAGTTCTTC CASSLRETAHNEQFF